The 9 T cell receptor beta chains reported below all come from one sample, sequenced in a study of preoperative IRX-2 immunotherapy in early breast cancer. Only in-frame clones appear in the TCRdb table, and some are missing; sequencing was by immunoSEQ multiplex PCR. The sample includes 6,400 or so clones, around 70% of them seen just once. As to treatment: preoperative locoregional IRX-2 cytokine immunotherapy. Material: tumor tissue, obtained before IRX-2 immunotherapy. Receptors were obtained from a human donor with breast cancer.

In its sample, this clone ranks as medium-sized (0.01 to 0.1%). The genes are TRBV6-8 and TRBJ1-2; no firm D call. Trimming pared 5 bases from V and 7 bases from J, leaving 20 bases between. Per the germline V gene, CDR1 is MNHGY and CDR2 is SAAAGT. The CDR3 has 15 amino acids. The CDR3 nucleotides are TGTGCCAGCAGTGCTCCAACAGAGACCCAGCGTGGCTACACCTTC. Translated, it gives CASSAPTETQRGYTF.

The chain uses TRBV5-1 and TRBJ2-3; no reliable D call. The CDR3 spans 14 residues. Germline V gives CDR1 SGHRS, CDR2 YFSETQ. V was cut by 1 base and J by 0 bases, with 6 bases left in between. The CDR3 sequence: CASSLSQSTDTQYF. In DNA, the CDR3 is TGCGCCAGCAGCTTGTCCCAGAGCACAGATACGCAGTATTTT.

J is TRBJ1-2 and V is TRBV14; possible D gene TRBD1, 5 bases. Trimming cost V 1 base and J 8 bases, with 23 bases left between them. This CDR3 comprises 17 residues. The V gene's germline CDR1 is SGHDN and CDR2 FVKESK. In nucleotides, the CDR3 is TGTGCCAGCAGCCAAGGTACAGGCATATACGCGGATATCGGCTACACCTTC. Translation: CASSQGTGIYADIGYTF.

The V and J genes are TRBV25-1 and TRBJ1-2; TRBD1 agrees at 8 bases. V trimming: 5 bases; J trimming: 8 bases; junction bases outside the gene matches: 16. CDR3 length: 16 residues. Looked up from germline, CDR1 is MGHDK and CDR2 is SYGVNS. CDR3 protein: CASSPSGAQGATGYTF. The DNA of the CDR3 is TGTGCCAGCAGTCCTAGCGGTGCGCAGGGGGCTACGGGCTACACCTTC.

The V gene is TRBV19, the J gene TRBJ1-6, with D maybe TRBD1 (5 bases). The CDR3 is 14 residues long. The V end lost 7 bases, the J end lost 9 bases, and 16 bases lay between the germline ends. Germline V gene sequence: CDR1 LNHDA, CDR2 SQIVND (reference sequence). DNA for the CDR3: TGTGCCAGTACCCCGGGGACGGTGTTTTCACCCCTCCACTTT. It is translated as CASTPGTVFSPLHF.

This chain's CDR3 is CATSRVPAGSGSNEQFF. The CDR3 coding sequence is TGTGCCACCAGCAGAGTCCCAGCGGGGAGCGGCTCCAATGAGCAGTTCTTC. The rearrangement joins TRBV15 to TRBJ2-1, with TRBD2 identical over 7 bases. Germline V gene lookup returns CDR1 LNHNV and CDR2 YYDKDF (reference sequence). The CDR3 contains 17 residues. Trimming at V came to 1 base and at J to 6 bases, leaving 12 bases not matched to a gene.

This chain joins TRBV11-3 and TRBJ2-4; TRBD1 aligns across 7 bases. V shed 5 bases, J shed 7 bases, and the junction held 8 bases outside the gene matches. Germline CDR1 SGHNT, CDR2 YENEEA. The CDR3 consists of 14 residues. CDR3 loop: CASSEPDRDNIQYF. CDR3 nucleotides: TGTGCCAGCAGCGAACCAGACAGGGATAACATTCAGTACTTC.

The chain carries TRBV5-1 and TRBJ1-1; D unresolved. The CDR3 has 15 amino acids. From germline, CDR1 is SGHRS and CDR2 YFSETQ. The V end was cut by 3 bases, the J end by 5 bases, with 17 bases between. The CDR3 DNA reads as TGCGCCAGCAGCTCAGCCCGGATGGGTGAAACTGAAGCTTTCTTT. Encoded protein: CASSSARMGETEAFF.

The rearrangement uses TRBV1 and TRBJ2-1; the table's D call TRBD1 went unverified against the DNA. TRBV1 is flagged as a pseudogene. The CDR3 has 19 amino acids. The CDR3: CASSQDLRQGAVSYNEQFF. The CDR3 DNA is TGCGCCAGCAGCCAAGATTTAAGACAGGGGGCGGTGTCCTACAATGAGCAGTTCTTC.